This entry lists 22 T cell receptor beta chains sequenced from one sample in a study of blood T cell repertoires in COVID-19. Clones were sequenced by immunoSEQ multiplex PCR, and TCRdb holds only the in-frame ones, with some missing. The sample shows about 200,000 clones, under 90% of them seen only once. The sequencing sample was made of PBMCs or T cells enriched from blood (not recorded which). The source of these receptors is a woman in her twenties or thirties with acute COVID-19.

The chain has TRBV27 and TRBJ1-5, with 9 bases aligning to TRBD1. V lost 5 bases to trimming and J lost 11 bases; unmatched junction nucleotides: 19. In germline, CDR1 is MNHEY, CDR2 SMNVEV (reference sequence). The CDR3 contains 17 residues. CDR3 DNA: TGTGCCAGCAGTCTACTAAATCGGGACAGGGATACACAGGCCCAGCATTTT. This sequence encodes CASSLLNRDRDTQAQHF.

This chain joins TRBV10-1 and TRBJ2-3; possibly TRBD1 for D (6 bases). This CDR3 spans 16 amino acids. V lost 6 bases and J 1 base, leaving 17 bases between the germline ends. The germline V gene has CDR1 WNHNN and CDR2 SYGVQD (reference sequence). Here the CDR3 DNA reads TGCGCCAGCAGCTTCTCGCGACAGGAGGGCACAGATACGCAGTATTTT. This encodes CASSFSRQEGTDTQYF.

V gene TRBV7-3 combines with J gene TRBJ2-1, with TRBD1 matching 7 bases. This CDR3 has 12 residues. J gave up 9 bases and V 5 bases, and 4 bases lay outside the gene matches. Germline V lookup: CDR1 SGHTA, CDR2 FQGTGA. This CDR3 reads CASSTGVGEQFF. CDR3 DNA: TGTGCCAGCAGCACAGGGGTAGGTGAGCAGTTCTTC.

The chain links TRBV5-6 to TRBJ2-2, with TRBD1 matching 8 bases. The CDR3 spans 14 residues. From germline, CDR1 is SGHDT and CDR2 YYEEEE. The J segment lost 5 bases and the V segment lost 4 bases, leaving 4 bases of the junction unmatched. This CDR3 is CASSIGQGTGELFF. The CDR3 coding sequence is TGTGCCAGCAGCATAGGACAGGGAACCGGGGAGCTGTTTTTT.

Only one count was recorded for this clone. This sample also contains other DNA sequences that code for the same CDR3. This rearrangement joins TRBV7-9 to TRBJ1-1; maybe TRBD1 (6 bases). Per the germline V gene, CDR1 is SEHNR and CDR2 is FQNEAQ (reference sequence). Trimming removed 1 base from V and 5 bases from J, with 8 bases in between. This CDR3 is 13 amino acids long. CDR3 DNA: TGTGCCAGCAGCTTAGAAGGGGGAACTGAAGCTTTCTTT. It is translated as CASSLEGGTEAFF.

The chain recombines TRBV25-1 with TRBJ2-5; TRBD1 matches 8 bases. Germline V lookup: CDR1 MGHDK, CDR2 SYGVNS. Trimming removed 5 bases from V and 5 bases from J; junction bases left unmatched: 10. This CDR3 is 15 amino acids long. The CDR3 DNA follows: TGTGCCAGCAGTTCCCGACAGGGGCCGGGGGAGACCCAGTACTTC. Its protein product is CASSSRQGPGETQYF.

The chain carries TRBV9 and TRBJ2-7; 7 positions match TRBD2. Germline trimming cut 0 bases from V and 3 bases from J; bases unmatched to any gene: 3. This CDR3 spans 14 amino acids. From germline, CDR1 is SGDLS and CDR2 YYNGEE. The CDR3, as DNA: TGTGCCAGCAGCGTAGGGAGCGGGGACTACGAGCAGTACTTC. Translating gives CASSVGSGDYEQYF. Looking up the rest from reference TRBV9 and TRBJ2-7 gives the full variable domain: DSGVTQTPKHLITATGQRVTLRCSPRSGDLSVYWYQQSLDQGLQFLIQYYNGEERAKGNILERFSAQQFPDLHSELNLSSLELGDSALYFCASSVGSGDYEQYFGPGTRLTVT.

CDR3: CASSLYGKGQGKPYGYTF. The CDR3 DNA reads TGTGCCAGCAGCTTATATGGAAAGGGACAGGGTAAACCATATGGCTACACCTTC. The rearrangement joins TRBV7-2 to TRBJ1-2, with 9 bases fitting TRBD1. V trimming: 2 bases; J trimming: 5 bases; junction bases outside the gene matches: 15. This CDR3 is 18 amino acids long. Germline CDR1 is SGHTA and CDR2 is FQGNSA.

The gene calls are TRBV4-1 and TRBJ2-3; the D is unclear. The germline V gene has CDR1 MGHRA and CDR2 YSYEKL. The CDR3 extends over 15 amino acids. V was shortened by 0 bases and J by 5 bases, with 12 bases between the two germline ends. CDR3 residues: CASSQEMRRGDTQYF. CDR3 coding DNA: TGCGCCAGCAGCCAAGAGATGAGAAGAGGAGATACGCAGTATTTT.

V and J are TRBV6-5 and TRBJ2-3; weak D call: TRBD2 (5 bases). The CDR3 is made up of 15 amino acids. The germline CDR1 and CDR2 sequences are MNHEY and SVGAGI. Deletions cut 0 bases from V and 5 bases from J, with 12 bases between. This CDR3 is CASSYSPRVGDTQYF. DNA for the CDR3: TGTGCCAGCAGTTACTCGCCGAGGGTAGGAGATACGCAGTATTTT.

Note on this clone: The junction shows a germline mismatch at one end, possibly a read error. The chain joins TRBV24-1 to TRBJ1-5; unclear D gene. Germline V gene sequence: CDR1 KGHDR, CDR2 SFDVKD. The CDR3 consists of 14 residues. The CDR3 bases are TGTGCCACCAGTGATAGCCTGAGCAATCAACCCCAGCATTTT. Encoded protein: CATSDSLSNQPQHF.

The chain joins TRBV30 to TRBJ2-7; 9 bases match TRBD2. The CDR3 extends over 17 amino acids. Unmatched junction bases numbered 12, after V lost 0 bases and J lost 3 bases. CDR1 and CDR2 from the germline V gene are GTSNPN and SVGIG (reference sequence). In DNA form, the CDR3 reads TGTGCCTGGAGTGTACAGGGGTGGCGGGGGGGCCACTACGAGCAGTACTTC. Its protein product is CAWSVQGWRGGHYEQYF.

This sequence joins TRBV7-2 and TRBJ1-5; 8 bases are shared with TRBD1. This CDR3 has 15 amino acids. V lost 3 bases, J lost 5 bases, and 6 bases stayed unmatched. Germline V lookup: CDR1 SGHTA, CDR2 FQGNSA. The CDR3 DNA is TGTGCCAGCAGCTTCCAGGCAGGGGGCGATCAGCCCCAGCATTTT. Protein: CASSFQAGGDQPQHF.

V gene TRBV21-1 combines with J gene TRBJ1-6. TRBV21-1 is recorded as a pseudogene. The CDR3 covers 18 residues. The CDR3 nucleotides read TGTGCCAGCAGCAAAGGGAGACGTTTGAGCTCCTATAATTCACCCCTCCACTTT. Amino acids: CASSKGRRLSSYNSPLHF.

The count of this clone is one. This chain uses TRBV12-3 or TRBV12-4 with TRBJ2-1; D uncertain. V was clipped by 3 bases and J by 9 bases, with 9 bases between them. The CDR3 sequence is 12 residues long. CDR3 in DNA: TGTGCCAGCAGTTTTCTAACAGTTGAGCAGTTCTTC. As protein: CASSFLTVEQFF.

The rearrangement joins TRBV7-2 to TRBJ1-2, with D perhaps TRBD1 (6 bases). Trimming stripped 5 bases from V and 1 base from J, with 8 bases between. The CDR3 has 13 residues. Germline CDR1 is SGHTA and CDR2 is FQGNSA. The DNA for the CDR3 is TGTGCCAGCAGCCCGGGACATAACTATGGCTACACCTTC. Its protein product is CASSPGHNYGYTF.

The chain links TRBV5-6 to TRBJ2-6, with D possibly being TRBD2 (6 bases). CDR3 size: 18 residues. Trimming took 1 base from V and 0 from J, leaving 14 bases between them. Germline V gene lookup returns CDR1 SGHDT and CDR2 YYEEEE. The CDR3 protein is CASSLYGIGGSGANVLTF. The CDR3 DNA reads TGTGCCAGCAGCTTGTACGGGATCGGGGGCTCTGGGGCCAACGTCCTGACTTTC.

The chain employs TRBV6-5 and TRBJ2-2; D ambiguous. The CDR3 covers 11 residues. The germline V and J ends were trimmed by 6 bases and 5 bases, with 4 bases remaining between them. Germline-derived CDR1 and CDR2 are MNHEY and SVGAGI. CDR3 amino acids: CASSLTGELFF. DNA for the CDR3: TGTGCCAGCAGCTTAACCGGGGAGCTGTTTTTT.

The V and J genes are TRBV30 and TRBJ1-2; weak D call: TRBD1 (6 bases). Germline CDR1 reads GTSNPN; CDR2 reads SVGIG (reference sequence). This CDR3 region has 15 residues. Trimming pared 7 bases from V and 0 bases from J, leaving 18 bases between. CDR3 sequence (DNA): TGTGCCTCCCGAGCGGGGGGGCGGGCTAACTATGGCTACACCTTC. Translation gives CASRAGGRANYGYTF.

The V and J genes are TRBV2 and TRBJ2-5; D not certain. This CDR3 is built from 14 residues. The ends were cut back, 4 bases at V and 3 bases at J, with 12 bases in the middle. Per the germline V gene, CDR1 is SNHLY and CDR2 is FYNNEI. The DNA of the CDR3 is TGTGCCAGCAGTGGCACAAACGTCAAAGAGACCCAGTACTTC. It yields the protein CASSGTNVKETQYF.

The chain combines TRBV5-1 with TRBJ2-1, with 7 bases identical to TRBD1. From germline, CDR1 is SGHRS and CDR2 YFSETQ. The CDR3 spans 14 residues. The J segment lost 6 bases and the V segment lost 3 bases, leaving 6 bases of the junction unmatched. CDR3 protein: CASSSLRTGNEQFF. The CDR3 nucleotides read TGCGCCAGCAGCTCGCTTAGGACAGGCAATGAGCAGTTCTTC.

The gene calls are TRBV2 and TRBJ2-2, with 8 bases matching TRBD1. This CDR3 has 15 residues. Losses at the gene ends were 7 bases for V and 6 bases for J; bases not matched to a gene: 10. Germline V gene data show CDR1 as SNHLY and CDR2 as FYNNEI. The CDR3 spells CASIARQGASGELFF. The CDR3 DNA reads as TGTGCCAGCATCGCGCGGCAGGGGGCTTCCGGGGAGCTGTTTTTT.